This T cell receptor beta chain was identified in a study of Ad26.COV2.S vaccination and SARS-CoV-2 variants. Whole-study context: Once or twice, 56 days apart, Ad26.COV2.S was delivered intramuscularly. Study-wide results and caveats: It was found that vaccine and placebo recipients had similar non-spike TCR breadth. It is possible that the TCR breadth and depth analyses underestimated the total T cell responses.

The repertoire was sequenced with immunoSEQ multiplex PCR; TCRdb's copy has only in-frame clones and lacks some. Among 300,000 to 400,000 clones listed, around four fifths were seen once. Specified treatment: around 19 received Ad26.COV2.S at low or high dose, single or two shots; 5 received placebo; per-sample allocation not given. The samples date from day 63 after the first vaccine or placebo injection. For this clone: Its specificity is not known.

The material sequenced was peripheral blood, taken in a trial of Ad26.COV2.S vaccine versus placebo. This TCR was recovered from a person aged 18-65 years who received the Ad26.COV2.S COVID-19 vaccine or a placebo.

The CDR3 protein is CASSQVGVYEQYF. The DNA for the CDR3 is TGTGCCAGCAGCCAAGTGGGCGTCTACGAGCAGTACTTC. This chain connects TRBV4-2 to TRBJ2-7; D not certain. Trimming took off 1 base at V and 3 bases at J, with 7 bases between the two ends. The CDR3 consists of 13 residues. The germline gives CDR1 LGHNA, CDR2 YNFKEQ.